This TCR beta chain originates from a study of shared clonotypes between healthy human individuals. Clones were sequenced by immunoSEQ multiplex PCR, and TCRdb holds only the in-frame ones, with some missing. The table lists around 2.1 million clones, just over 90% of them singletons. Germline V gene data show CDR1 as MNHEY and CDR2 as SMNVEV (reference sequence). The length of the CDR3 is 16 residues. J was trimmed by 9 bases and V by 3 bases; bases with no gene match: 9. Positive CCR7 selection of CD45RO-negative cells yielded the naive CD8 cells, and terminally differentiated effector memory CD45RA+ cells were excluded.

The receptor's source is a young man in good health. Some clones in this sample may be carry-over from other donors' samples. The V and J genes are TRBV27 and TRBJ1-6; 9 bases map to TRBD1. The sample consisted of naive CD8+ T cells from PBMCs. CDR3 loop: CASSLIAGQGTSPLHF. DNA of the CDR3: TGTGCCAGCAGTTTGATCGCAGGACAGGGGACTTCACCCCTCCACTTT.